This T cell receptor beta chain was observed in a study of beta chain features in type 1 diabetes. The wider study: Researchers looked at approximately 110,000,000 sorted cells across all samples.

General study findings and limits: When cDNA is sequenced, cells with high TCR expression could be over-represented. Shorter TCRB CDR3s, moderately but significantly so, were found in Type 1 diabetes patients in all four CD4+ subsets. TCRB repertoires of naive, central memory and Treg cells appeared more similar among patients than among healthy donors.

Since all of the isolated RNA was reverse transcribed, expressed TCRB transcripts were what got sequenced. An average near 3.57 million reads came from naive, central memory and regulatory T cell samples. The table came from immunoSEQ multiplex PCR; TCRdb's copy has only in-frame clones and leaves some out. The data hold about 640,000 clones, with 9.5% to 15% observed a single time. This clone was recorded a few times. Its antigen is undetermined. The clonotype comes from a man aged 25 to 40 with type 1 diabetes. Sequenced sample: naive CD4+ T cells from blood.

The CDR3 here is CASSSGTGNYGYTF. The CDR3 DNA reads TGTGCCAGCAGCTCCGGGACAGGGAACTATGGCTACACCTTC. The gene calls are TRBV5-5 and TRBJ1-2, with 9 bases lining up with TRBD1. Germline V gene lookup returns CDR1 SGHKS and CDR2 YYEKEE (reference sequence). With V trimmed by 3 bases and J by 2 bases, 2 bases remained unmatched. The CDR3 length is 14 residues.